The source of this T cell receptor (beta chain) is a study of cytomegalovirus exposure and HLA in healthy donors. Study as a whole: Later, an analysis reported that the roughly 120 validation repertoires had used the same platform as the roughly 700 first-cohort repertoires.

Overall study results and limits: It was reportedly the case that the classifier diagnosed cytomegalovirus status with high specificity and sensitivity. Cytomegalovirus-associated TCR beta chains were listed, numbering roughly 150.

Comments on this clone: Its matching antigen is unknown.

TCRdb keeps only in-frame clones here, not all; method: immunoSEQ multiplex PCR. The table has 200,000 to 300,000 clones, around 90% seen once. Germline V gives CDR1 SGHRS, CDR2 YFSETQ. The CDR3 runs 12 residues. V gave up 4 bases and J gave up 6 bases; unmatched junction bases: 3. What was sequenced was PBMCs. This TCR was sampled from a woman aged 25 to 39 in good health and CMV-seronegative. V gene TRBV5-1 combines with J gene TRBJ2-7; 8 bases match TRBD2. The CDR3 reads CASSPAGGEQYF. In nucleotides, the CDR3 is TGCGCCAGCAGCCCGGCGGGGGGCGAGCAGTACTTC.